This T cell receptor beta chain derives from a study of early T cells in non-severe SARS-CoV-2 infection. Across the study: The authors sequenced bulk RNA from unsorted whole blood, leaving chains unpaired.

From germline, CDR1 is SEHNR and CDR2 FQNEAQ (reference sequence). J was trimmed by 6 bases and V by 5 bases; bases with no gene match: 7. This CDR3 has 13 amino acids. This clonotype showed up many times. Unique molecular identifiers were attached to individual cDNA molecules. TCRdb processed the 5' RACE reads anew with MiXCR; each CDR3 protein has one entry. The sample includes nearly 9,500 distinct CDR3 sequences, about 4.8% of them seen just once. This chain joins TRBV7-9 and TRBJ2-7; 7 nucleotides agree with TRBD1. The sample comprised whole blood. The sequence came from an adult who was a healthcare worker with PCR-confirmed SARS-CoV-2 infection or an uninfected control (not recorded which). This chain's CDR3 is CASSITTGVEQYF. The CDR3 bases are TGTGCCAGCAGCATCACAACAGGGGTCGAGCAGTACTTC.